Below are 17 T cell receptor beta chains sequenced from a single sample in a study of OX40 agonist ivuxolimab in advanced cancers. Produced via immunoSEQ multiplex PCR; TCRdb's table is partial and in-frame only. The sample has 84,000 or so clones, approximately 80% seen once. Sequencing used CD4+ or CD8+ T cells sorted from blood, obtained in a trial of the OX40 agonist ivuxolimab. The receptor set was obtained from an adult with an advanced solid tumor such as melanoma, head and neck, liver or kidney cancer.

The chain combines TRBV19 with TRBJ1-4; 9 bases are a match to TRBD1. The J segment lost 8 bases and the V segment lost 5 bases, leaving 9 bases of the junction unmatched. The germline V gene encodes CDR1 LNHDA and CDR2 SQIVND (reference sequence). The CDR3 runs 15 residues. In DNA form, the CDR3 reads TGTGCCAGTAGTGCGGACAGGGGTTTGAGAGAAAAACTGTTTTTT. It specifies CASSADRGLREKLFF.

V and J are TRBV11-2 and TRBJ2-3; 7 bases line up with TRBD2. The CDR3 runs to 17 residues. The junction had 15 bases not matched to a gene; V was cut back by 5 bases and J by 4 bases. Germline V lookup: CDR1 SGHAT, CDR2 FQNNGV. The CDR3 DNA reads TGTGCCAGCAGCGACACGCGCGGGGGACGGGGCTCAGATACGCAGTATTTT. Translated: CASSDTRGGRGSDTQYF.

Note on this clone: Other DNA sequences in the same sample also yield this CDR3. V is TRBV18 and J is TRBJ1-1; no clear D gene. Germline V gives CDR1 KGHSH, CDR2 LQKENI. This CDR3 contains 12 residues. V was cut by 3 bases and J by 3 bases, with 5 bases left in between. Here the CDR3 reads CASSPRDTEAFF. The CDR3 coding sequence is TGTGCCAGCTCACCTAGGGACACTGAAGCTTTCTTT.

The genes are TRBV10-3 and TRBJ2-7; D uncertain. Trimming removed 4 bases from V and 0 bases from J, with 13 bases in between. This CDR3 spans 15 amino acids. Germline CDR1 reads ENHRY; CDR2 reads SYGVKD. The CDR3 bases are TGTGCCATCAGTGTGGGGATTGGTAGCTCCTACGAGCAGTACGTC. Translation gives CAISVGIGSSYEQYV.

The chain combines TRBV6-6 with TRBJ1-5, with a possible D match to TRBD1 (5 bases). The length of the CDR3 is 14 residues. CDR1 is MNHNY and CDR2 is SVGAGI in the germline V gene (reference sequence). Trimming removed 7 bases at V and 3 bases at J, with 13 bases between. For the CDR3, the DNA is TGTGCCAGCAAGCCGGGACGGGACAATCAGCCCCAGCATTTT. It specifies CASKPGRDNQPQHF.

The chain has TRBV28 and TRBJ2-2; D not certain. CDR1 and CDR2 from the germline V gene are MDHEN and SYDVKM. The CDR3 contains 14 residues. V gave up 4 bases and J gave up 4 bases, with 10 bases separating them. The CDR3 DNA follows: TGTGCCAGCAGTTCCCCCCGGAGCACCGGGGAGCTGTTTTTT. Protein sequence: CASSSPRSTGELFF.

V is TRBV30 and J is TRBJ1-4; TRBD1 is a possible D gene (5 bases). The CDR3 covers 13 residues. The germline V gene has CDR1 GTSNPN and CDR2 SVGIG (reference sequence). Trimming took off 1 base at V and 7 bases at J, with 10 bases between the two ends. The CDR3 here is CAWSGQSGEKLFF. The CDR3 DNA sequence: TGTGCCTGGAGTGGACAGTCCGGTGAAAAACTGTTTTTT.

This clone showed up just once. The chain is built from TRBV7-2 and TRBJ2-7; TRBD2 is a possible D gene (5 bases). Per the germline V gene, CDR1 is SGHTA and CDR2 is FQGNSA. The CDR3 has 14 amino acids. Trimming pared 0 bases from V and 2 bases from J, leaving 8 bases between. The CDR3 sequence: CASSLAPGTYEQYF. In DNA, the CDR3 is TGTGCCAGCAGCTTAGCACCGGGGACCTACGAGCAGTACTTC.

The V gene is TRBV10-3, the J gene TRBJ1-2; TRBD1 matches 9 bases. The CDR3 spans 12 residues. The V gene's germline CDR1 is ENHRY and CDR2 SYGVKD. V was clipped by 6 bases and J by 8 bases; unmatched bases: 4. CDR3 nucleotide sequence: TGTGCCATCAGCACAGGGGGCAAGGGCTACACCTTC. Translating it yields CAISTGGKGYTF.

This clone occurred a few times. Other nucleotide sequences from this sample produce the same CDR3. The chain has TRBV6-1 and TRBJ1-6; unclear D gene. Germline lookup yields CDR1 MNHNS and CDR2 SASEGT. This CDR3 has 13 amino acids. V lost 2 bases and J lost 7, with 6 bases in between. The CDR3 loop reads CASSEKVNSPLHF. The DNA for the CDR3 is TGTGCCAGCAGTGAAAAAGTCAATTCACCCCTCCACTTT.

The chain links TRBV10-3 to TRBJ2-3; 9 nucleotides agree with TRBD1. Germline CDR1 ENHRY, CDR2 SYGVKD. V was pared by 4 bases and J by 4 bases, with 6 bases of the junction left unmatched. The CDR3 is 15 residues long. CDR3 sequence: CAISVKDRGPDTQYF. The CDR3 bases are TGTGCCATCAGTGTGAAGGACAGGGGACCAGATACGCAGTATTTT.

CDR3 in DNA: TGTGCCAGCAGCCAGGAAACTAGCGGGGGGGATCTAGCCAAAAACATTCAGTACTTC. As protein: CASSQETSGGDLAKNIQYF. V and J are TRBV4-2 and TRBJ2-4; 13 positions match TRBD2. V lost 3 bases to trimming and J lost 0 bases; unmatched junction nucleotides: 8. Germline CDR1 reads LGHNA; CDR2 reads YNFKEQ. This CDR3 comprises 19 residues.

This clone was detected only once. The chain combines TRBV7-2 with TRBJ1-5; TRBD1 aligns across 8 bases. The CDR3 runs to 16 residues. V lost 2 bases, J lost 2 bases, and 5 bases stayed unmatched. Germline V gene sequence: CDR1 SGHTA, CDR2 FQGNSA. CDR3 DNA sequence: TGTGCCAGCAGCTTATTCGACAGGGGAGGCAATCAGCCCCAGCATTTT. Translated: CASSLFDRGGNQPQHF.

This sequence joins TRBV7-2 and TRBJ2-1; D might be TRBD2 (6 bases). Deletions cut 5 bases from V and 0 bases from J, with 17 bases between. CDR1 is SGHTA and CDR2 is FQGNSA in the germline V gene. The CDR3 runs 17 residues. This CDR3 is CASSIQPLATSYNEQFF. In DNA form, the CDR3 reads TGTGCCAGCAGCATCCAGCCCCTAGCGACCTCCTACAATGAGCAGTTCTTC. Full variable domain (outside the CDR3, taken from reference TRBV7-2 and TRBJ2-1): GAGVSQSPSNKVTEKGKDVELRCDPISGHTALYWYRQSLGQGLEFLIYFQGNSAPDKSGLPSDRFSAERTGGSVSTLTIQRTQQEDSAVYLCASSIQPLATSYNEQFFGPGTRLTVL.

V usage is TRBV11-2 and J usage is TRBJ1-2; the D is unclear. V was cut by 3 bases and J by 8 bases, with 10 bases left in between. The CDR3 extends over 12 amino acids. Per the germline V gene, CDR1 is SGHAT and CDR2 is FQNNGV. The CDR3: CASSFERNGYTF. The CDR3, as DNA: TGTGCCAGCAGCTTCGAGCGTAACGGCTACACCTTC.

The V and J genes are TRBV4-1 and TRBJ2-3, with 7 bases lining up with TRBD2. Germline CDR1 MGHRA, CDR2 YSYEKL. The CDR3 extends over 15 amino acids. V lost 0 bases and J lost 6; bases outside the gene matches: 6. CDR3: CASSQDGLAADTQYF. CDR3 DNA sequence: TGCGCCAGCAGCCAAGATGGTCTAGCGGCGGATACGCAGTATTTT.

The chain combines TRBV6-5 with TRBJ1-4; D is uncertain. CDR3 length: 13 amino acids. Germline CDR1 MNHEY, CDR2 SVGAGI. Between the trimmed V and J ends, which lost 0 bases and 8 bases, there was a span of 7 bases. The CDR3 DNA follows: TGTGCCAGCAGTTACTCGCGGGGAGAAAAACTGTTTTTT. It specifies CASSYSRGEKLFF.